A single sample gave rise to the 30 T cell receptor beta chains below, sequenced in a study of cytomegalovirus exposure and HLA in healthy donors. Method: immunoSEQ multiplex PCR; TCRdb's copy keeps in-frame clones and lacks some. Altogether 200,000 to 300,000 clones are present, 86% being singletons, with the ten largest covering 1.2%. Sequencing was performed on PBMCs. These receptors were taken from a woman aged 25 to 39 in good health and CMV-seropositive.

This clone occurred a few times. V gene TRBV9 combines with J gene TRBJ2-7; TRBD2 is a possible D gene (5 bases). Trimming left V 4 bases short and J 0 bases short, with 14 bases between. CDR1 and CDR2 from the germline V gene are SGDLS and YYNGEE. The CDR3 has 15 residues. CDR3 residues: CASSLRTGSSYEQYF. CDR3 sequence (DNA): TGTGCCAGCAGCCTCCGGACGGGGAGCTCCTACGAGCAGTACTTC.

The gene calls are TRBV5-1 and TRBJ2-1; TRBD2 might be the D (6 bases). V lost 1 base and J lost 0, with 8 bases in between. CDR3 size: 15 residues. The germline CDR1 and CDR2 sequences are SGHRS and YFSETQ. CDR3 residues: CASSLLRGSYNEQFF. DNA for the CDR3: TGCGCCAGCAGCTTGCTGCGGGGCTCCTACAATGAGCAGTTCTTC.

The chain recombines TRBV27 with TRBJ2-7, with D possibly TRBD2 on 6 matching bases. The V and J ends lost 3 bases and 4 bases respectively, with 13 bases between them. CDR1 MNHEY and CDR2 SMNVEV come from the germline V gene (reference sequence). The CDR3 loop spans 14 amino acids. The CDR3 bases are TGTGCCAGCAGTTTTAGCGGTGCGGGATACGAGCAGTACTTC. The encoded protein is CASSFSGAGYEQYF.

The V gene is TRBV4-1, the J gene TRBJ2-3; 14 nucleotides match TRBD2. The CDR3 totals 16 residues. The J segment lost 6 bases and the V segment lost 5 bases, leaving 7 bases of the junction unmatched. CDR1 and CDR2 (germline): MGHRA, YSYEKL. The CDR3 nucleotides read TGCGCCAGCAGCGGGACTAGCGGGAGAACCCCGGATACGCAGTATTTT. Protein sequence: CASSGTSGRTPDTQYF.

The chain employs TRBV2 and TRBJ1-2; 9 bases align to TRBD1. V shed 7 bases and J 3 bases; nucleotides not matched to a gene: 21. The CDR3 runs to 19 residues. Germline CDR1 SNHLY, CDR2 FYNNEI. For the CDR3, the DNA is TGTGCCAGCAAAATCCTAGTATGGGACAGGGAGAGAGGGGACTATGGCTACACCTTC. As protein: CASKILVWDRERGDYGYTF.

This clone was seen a handful of times. The chain uses TRBV6-5 and TRBJ2-3; 9 nucleotides align to TRBD2. The germline V gene encodes CDR1 MNHEY and CDR2 SVGAGI. This CDR3 contains 16 residues. V lost 2 bases and J lost 5; bases outside the gene matches: 8. The chain's CDR3 is CASSYNSGSWGDTQYF. In DNA form, the CDR3 reads TGTGCCAGCAGTTACAATAGCGGGAGCTGGGGAGATACGCAGTATTTT.

J is TRBJ1-1 and V is TRBV11-3; 9 positions agree with TRBD1. The J segment lost 2 bases and the V segment lost 1 base, leaving 2 bases of the junction unmatched. CDR3 length: 15 amino acids. Germline CDR1 is SGHNT and CDR2 is YENEEA. The CDR3 DNA reads as TGTGCCAGCAGCTTAGGACAGGGGGAAAACACTGAAGCTTTCTTT. Encoded protein: CASSLGQGENTEAFF.

The CDR3 loop reads CASSPTSASSYEQYF. CDR3 nucleotides: TGTGCCAGCAGCCCGACTAGCGCCAGCTCCTACGAGCAGTACTTC. The gene calls are TRBV4-2 and TRBJ2-7; TRBD2 aligns across 8 bases. Unmatched junction bases numbered 5, after V lost 4 bases and J lost 0 bases. The CDR3 loop spans 15 amino acids. Per the germline V gene, CDR1 is LGHNA and CDR2 is YNFKEQ.

The chain uses TRBV5-4 and TRBJ1-1; D may be TRBD1 (5 bases). CDR3 length: 16 residues. V lost 0 bases to trimming and J lost 0 bases, with 12 bases between them. Germline lookup yields CDR1 SGHNT and CDR2 YYREEE (reference sequence). CDR3 loop: CASSLAGGYMNTEAFF. CDR3 nucleotides: TGTGCCAGCAGCTTGGCGGGGGGGTACATGAACACTGAAGCTTTCTTT. Combining the CDR3 with reference TRBV5-4 and TRBJ1-1 gives the whole variable domain ETGVTQSPTHLIKTRGQQVTLRCSSQSGHNTVSWYQQALGQGPQFIFQYYREEENGRGNFPPRFSGLQFPNYSSELNVNALELDDSALYLCASSLAGGYMNTEAFFGQGTRLTVV.

This chain connects TRBV28 to TRBJ2-7; D may be TRBD1 (6 bases). This CDR3 is 18 amino acids long. The germline V gene has CDR1 MDHEN and CDR2 SYDVKM. Between the trimmed V and J ends, which lost 3 bases and 3 bases, there was a span of 24 bases. CDR3 nucleotide sequence: TGTGCCAGCAGTTTCGAGGACAGTAATTGGGCCAATCGCTACGAGCAGTACTTC. It is translated as CASSFEDSNWANRYEQYF. Drawing the rest from reference TRBV28 and TRBJ2-7, the complete variable domain is DVKVTQSSRYLVKRTGEKVFLECVQDMDHENMFWYRQDPGLGLRLIYFSYDVKMKEKGDIPEGYSVSREKKERFSLILESASTNQTSMYLCASSFEDSNWANRYEQYFGPGTRLTVT.

The rearrangement joins TRBV27 to TRBJ2-1; TRBD2 matches 9 bases. The CDR3 has 15 amino acids. Germline V CDR1 and CDR2: MNHEY, SMNVEV (reference sequence). V was clipped by 6 bases and J by 6 bases; unmatched bases: 9. The CDR3: CASRPKREDLNEQFF. The CDR3, as DNA: TGTGCCAGCAGACCCAAGCGGGAGGATCTCAATGAGCAGTTCTTC.

This clone was seen once. V gene TRBV6-6 combines with J gene TRBJ2-7; D call uncertain. This CDR3 spans 11 amino acids. Trimming removed 6 bases from V and 4 bases from J, with 7 bases in between. Germline-derived CDR1 and CDR2 are MNHNY and SVGAGI (reference sequence). The CDR3 DNA follows: TGTGCCAGCAGATCAGAATACGAGCAGTACTTC. Translation gives CASRSEYEQYF.

The rearrangement uses TRBV6-1 and TRBJ1-4; the D gene is possibly TRBD1 (6 bases). The CDR3 length is 13 residues. Germline CDR1 is MNHNS and CDR2 is SASEGT. Trimming stripped 8 bases from V and 8 bases from J, with 15 bases between. This chain's CDR3 is CASSGGQGEKLFF. CDR3 nucleotide sequence: TGTGCCAGCTCGGGGGGGCAAGGAGAAAAACTGTTTTTT.

The table lists this clone with a few counts. The DNA of the CDR3 is TGTGCCAGCAGTGAACGTGTGTGGCCTGCGGGAGGCTACACCTTC. Its translation: CASSERVWPAGGYTF. The V gene is TRBV2, the J gene TRBJ1-2; D gene unclear. Germline V gene data show CDR1 as SNHLY and CDR2 as FYNNEI. This CDR3 is 15 amino acids long. Trimming left V 2 bases short and J 8 bases short, with 18 bases between. Full variable domain (rest looked up from reference TRBV2 and TRBJ1-2): EPEVTQTPSHQVTQMGQEVILRCVPISNHLYFYWYRQILGQKVEFLVSFYNNEISEKSEIFDDQFSVERPDGSNFTLKIRSTKLEDSAMYFCASSERVWPAGGYTFGSGTRLTVV.

V gene TRBV6-6 combines with J gene TRBJ1-1, with 9 nucleotides matching TRBD1. V lost 6 bases to trimming and J lost 3 bases; unmatched junction nucleotides: 8. There are 15 residues in the CDR3. Per germline, CDR1 MNHNY and CDR2 SVGAGI (reference sequence). The CDR3 region is CASRPTGGEYTEAFF. The CDR3 nucleotides are TGTGCCAGCAGACCGACAGGGGGGGAGTACACTGAAGCTTTCTTT.

This chain uses TRBV4-1 with TRBJ2-7; 7 bases are a match to TRBD2. Unmatched junction bases numbered 12, after V lost 6 bases and J lost 4 bases. The CDR3 is 15 residues long. The V gene's germline CDR1 is MGHRA and CDR2 YSYEKL. For the CDR3, the DNA is TGCGCCAGCAGGACGAGGGGCGGAGCGGGATACGAGCAGTACTTC. Its translation is CASRTRGGAGYEQYF.

As to this clone: The same CDR3 arises from other DNA sequences in this sample as well. The J gene is TRBJ1-1, the V gene TRBV11-2; D unresolved. Trimming took 1 base from V and 3 from J, leaving 6 bases between them. This CDR3 region has 13 residues. Germline assignment: CDR1 SGHAT and CDR2 FQNNGV. The CDR3 nucleotides are TGTGCCAGCAGCTTAGGGGGAGACACTGAAGCTTTCTTT. Protein product: CASSLGGDTEAFF. Looking up the rest from reference TRBV11-2 and TRBJ1-1 gives the full variable domain: EAGVAQSPRYKIIEKRQSVAFWCNPISGHATLYWYQQILGQGPKLLIQFQNNGVVDDSQLPKDRFSAERLKGVDSTLKIQPAKLEDSAVYLCASSLGGDTEAFFGQGTRLTVV.

The chain has TRBV4-1 and TRBJ2-1; 10 nucleotides agree with TRBD2. This CDR3 contains 16 residues. Germline loops: CDR1 MGHRA, CDR2 YSYEKL. V gave up 0 bases and J gave up 5 bases; unmatched junction bases: 4. The CDR3 reads CASSQEGLAGDNEQFF. The CDR3 DNA reads as TGCGCCAGCAGCCAAGAAGGCCTAGCGGGAGACAATGAGCAGTTCTTC.

This clone was counted a few times. The rearrangement uses TRBV6-5 and TRBJ1-1, with 7 bases matching TRBD1. There are 13 residues in the CDR3. V gave up 5 bases and J gave up 3 bases; unmatched junction bases: 3. Germline V gene sequence: CDR1 MNHEY, CDR2 SVGAGI. The CDR3 nucleotides are TGTGCCAGCAGTACCGACAGGGACACTGAAGCTTTCTTT. Amino acid sequence: CASSTDRDTEAFF.

V usage is TRBV15 and J usage is TRBJ1-4; 9 bases line up with TRBD1. The germline gives CDR1 LNHNV, CDR2 YYDKDF (reference sequence). Unmatched junction bases numbered 6, after V lost 6 bases and J lost 7 bases. The CDR3 sequence is 14 residues long. The CDR3 is CATRYGQGSEKLFF. In nucleotides, the CDR3 is TGTGCCACCAGATACGGACAGGGGAGTGAAAAACTGTTTTTT.

This clone was picked up one time. The rearrangement uses TRBV7-9 and TRBJ2-5, with D possibly TRBD1 on 5 matching bases. V was trimmed by 1 base and J by 3 bases, leaving 12 bases between them. The CDR3 has 15 amino acids. The germline gives CDR1 SEHNR, CDR2 FQNEAQ (reference sequence). CDR3 region: CASSLGFFREETQYF. CDR3 sequence (DNA): TGTGCCAGCAGCTTAGGGTTTTTCAGGGAAGAGACCCAGTACTTC.

The chain joins TRBV29-1 to TRBJ2-1; possible D gene TRBD2, 6 bases. CDR1 SQVTM and CDR2 ANQGSEA come from the germline V gene. Trimming left V 1 base short and J 4 bases short, with 11 bases between. The CDR3 consists of 14 residues. The CDR3 nucleotides read TGCAGCGTTGAAGGACTAGGGGTGTACAATGAGCAGTTCTTC. The encoded protein is CSVEGLGVYNEQFF.

This chain uses TRBV28 with TRBJ2-7; TRBD1 agrees at 7 bases. With V trimmed by 5 bases and J by 1 base, 5 bases remained unmatched. This CDR3 comprises 14 residues. Looked up from germline, CDR1 is MDHEN and CDR2 is SYDVKM. The CDR3 protein is CASSPPGQSYEQYF. The CDR3 DNA sequence: TGTGCCAGCAGTCCCCCGGGACAGTCCTACGAGCAGTACTTC. Using reference TRBV28 and TRBJ2-7 for the parts outside the CDR3, the full variable domain is DVKVTQSSRYLVKRTGEKVFLECVQDMDHENMFWYRQDPGLGLRLIYFSYDVKMKEKGDIPEGYSVSREKKERFSLILESASTNQTSMYLCASSPPGQSYEQYFGPGTRLTVT.

The V call is TRBV19, the J call TRBJ2-1, with D unclear. V lost 9 bases and J lost 5, with 11 bases in between. Germline assignment: CDR1 LNHDA and CDR2 SQIVND (reference sequence). This CDR3 has 12 amino acids. The CDR3: CASSWADNEQFF. As DNA, the CDR3 is TGTGCCAGCAGTTGGGCCGACAATGAGCAGTTCTTC.

The V gene is TRBV28, the J gene TRBJ2-7, with 10 positions matching TRBD2. Germline V CDR1 and CDR2: MDHEN, SYDVKM. J lost 7 bases, V lost 6 bases, and 12 bases had no gene match. This CDR3 comprises 15 residues. CDR3 nucleotides: TGTGCCAGCAGGACCGGGACTAGCGTTTCTCGTGAGCAGTACTTC. Translating gives CASRTGTSVSREQYF.

The chain links TRBV4-1 to TRBJ2-1; 7 bases line up with TRBD1. Unmatched junction bases numbered 2, after V lost 1 base and J lost 5 bases. CDR3 size: 14 residues. CDR1 is MGHRA, CDR2 YSYEKL, per germline. CDR3 nucleotide sequence: TGCGCCAGCAGCCAAGGGGACAGTCACAATGAGCAGTTCTTC. This encodes CASSQGDSHNEQFF.

In this sample, this clone turned up once. The V gene is TRBV29-1, the J gene TRBJ2-5; 7 bases are a match to TRBD1. CDR1 and CDR2 from the germline V gene are SQVTM and ANQGSEA. The CDR3 spans 14 residues. After removal of 4 bases from V and 10 bases from J, the junction contained 15 bases not matched to a gene. In nucleotides, the CDR3 is TGCAGCGTTGGGACAGGAGATTACTTTGAAAGCCAGTACTTC. This sequence encodes CSVGTGDYFESQYF. The variable domain in full, with the rest retrieved from reference TRBV29-1 and TRBJ2-5, is SAVISQKPSRDICQRGTSLTIQCQVDSQVTMMFWYRQQPGQSLTLIATANQGSEATYESGFVIDKFPISRPNLTFSTLTVSNMSPEDSSIYLCSVGTGDYFESQYFGPGTRLLVL.

The table lists this clone with a count of one. V usage is TRBV13 and J usage is TRBJ2-3; TRBD2 aligns across 13 bases. This CDR3 comprises 16 residues. Germline CDR1 reads PRHDT; CDR2 reads FYEKMQ (reference sequence). V trimming: 4 bases; J trimming: 5 bases; junction bases outside the gene matches: 6. The CDR3 bases are TGTGCCAGCAGCTCCCGACTAGCGGGAGGTGAAGATACGCAGTATTTT. This codes for CASSSRLAGGEDTQYF.

This chain connects TRBV30 to TRBJ1-3; D remains unclear. CDR1 and CDR2 (germline): GTSNPN, SVGIG (reference sequence). The V and J ends lost 0 bases and 6 bases respectively, with 12 bases between them. This CDR3 has 14 residues. The CDR3 is CAWSVVDTVNTIYF. CDR3 DNA: TGTGCCTGGAGTGTAGTTGATACTGTAAACACCATATATTTT.

The chain has TRBV19 and TRBJ2-7; perhaps TRBD1 as D (6 bases). The ends were cut back, 1 base at V and 1 base at J, with 8 bases in the middle. Germline loops: CDR1 LNHDA, CDR2 SQIVND (reference sequence). This CDR3 has 14 amino acids. Here the CDR3 DNA reads TGTGCCAGTAGTATAGTTACAGGGTCCTACGAGCAGTACTTC. Translating it yields CASSIVTGSYEQYF.